Below, 12 T cell receptor beta chains from the same sample are listed, as sequenced in a study of T cell responses to AZD1222 COVID-19 vaccine. The table came from immunoSEQ multiplex PCR; TCRdb's copy has only in-frame clones and leaves some out. The table has 150,000 to 200,000 clones, 88% seen once. Here the sequenced sample was peripheral blood, taken 28 days after the second AZD1222 dose. The receptors originated from an adult who received the AZD1222 COVID-19 vaccine.

The V gene is TRBV6-2 or TRBV6-3, the J gene TRBJ2-7, with TRBD1 matching over 10 bases. This CDR3 is built from 14 residues. The V and J ends lost 1 base and 5 bases, in that order; junction bases with no gene match: 2. From germline, CDR1 is MNHEY and CDR2 SVGEGT. The CDR3 is CASSYYGQGDEQYF. CDR3 nucleotides: TGTGCCAGCAGTTACTATGGACAGGGGGACGAGCAGTACTTC.

The chain is built from TRBV15 and TRBJ1-5; 7 bases are a match to TRBD1. Germline lookup yields CDR1 LNHNV and CDR2 YYDKDF (reference sequence). Trimming at V came to 0 bases and at J to 3 bases, leaving 5 bases not matched to a gene. This CDR3 spans 16 amino acids. For the CDR3, the DNA is TGTGCCACCAGCAGAGACCCAGGGGGTGACAATCAGCCCCAGCATTTT. Amino acids: CATSRDPGGDNQPQHF.

The rearrangement uses TRBV19 and TRBJ2-6; D is undetermined. V was trimmed by 3 bases and J by 0 bases, leaving 9 bases between them. This CDR3 is 16 amino acids long. Germline V CDR1 and CDR2: LNHDA, SQIVND (reference sequence). The CDR3 here is CASSIGRTSGANVLTF. In DNA, the CDR3 is TGTGCCAGTAGTATTGGACGGACCTCTGGGGCCAACGTCCTGACTTTC.

The gene calls are TRBV10-2 and TRBJ1-4; D gene uncertain. Germline CDR1 and CDR2: WSHSY and SAAADI. With 3 bases removed from V and 4 bases from J, the gap between germline ends came to 12 bases. This CDR3 contains 15 residues. The DNA for the CDR3 is TGCGCCAGCAGTGAAGGAATGGACCTTAATGAAAAACTGTTTTTT. Amino acids: CASSEGMDLNEKLFF.

The rearrangement joins TRBV11-3 to TRBJ2-2; D unresolved. CDR1 and CDR2 (germline): SGHNT, YENEEA. This CDR3 has 14 residues. V was trimmed by 1 base and J by 1 base, leaving 4 bases between them. The CDR3: CASSLGGNTGELFF. As DNA, the CDR3 is TGTGCCAGCAGCTTAGGAGGGAACACCGGGGAGCTGTTTTTT.

This clone was counted at least ten times. The chain employs TRBV2 and TRBJ1-4, with D perhaps TRBD1 (6 bases). The germline V gene encodes CDR1 SNHLY and CDR2 FYNNEI. Trimming cost V 2 bases and J 4 bases, with 11 bases left between them. There are 15 residues in the CDR3. The CDR3 loop reads CASSEIRGGNEKLFF. The CDR3 DNA reads as TGTGCCAGCAGTGAAATACGAGGGGGTAATGAAAAACTGTTTTTT.

The J gene is TRBJ1-6, the V gene TRBV3-1 (or the pseudogene TRBV3-2), with D perhaps TRBD1 (6 bases). The CDR3 length is 16 residues. Trimming stripped 0 bases from V and 7 bases from J, with 13 bases between. Germline V lookup: CDR1 LGHDT, CDR2 YNNKEL (reference sequence). The CDR3 region is CASSQESRGINSPLHF. The CDR3 region has the DNA TGTGCCAGCAGCCAAGAGAGTAGGGGGATCAATTCACCCCTCCACTTT.

V is TRBV10-3 and J is TRBJ2-1; 7 bases match TRBD2. With V trimmed by 4 bases and J by 8 bases, 14 bases remained unmatched. Germline loops: CDR1 ENHRY, CDR2 SYGVKD. The CDR3 covers 16 residues. CDR3 sequence (DNA): TGTGCCATCAGTGGTACGAGTAGCGGGTCGGACGATGAGCAGTTCTTC. It codes for CAISGTSSGSDDEQFF.

V gene TRBV3-1 (or the pseudogene TRBV3-2) combines with J gene TRBJ2-5; TRBD2 matches at 8 bases. Trimming took 5 bases from V and 5 from J; bases not matched to a gene: 7. This CDR3 region has 14 residues. Germline values: CDR1 LGHDT, CDR2 YNNKEL (reference sequence). The CDR3 region is CASSFLAGYETQYF. The CDR3 nucleotides are TGTGCCAGCAGCTTTTTAGCGGGGTACGAGACCCAGTACTTC.

The genes are TRBV5-4 and TRBJ2-2; D call uncertain. V was pared by 4 bases and J by 2 bases, with 9 bases between. The CDR3 covers 14 residues. Germline V gives CDR1 SGHNT, CDR2 YYREEE (reference sequence). CDR3 coding DNA: TGTGCCAGCAGCCTTGACATTAACACCGGGGAGCTGTTTTTT. Its protein product is CASSLDINTGELFF.

The V and J genes are TRBV6-5 and TRBJ1-1, with a possible D match to TRBD1 (6 bases). Germline V gene data show CDR1 as MNHEY and CDR2 as SVGAGI. Trimming cost V 2 bases and J 5 bases, with 9 bases left between them. This CDR3 contains 13 residues. The CDR3 nucleotides read TGTGCCAGCAGTTACAACAGGGCTACTGAAGCTTTCTTT. Amino acids: CASSYNRATEAFF.

The rearrangement joins TRBV18 to TRBJ1-5, with D uncertain. V was trimmed by 2 bases and J by 5 bases, leaving 7 bases between them. Germline V gene data show CDR1 as KGHSH and CDR2 as LQKENI. This CDR3 spans 13 amino acids. The CDR3 protein is CASSPSRYQPQHF. The CDR3 DNA reads as TGTGCCAGCTCACCAAGCAGGTATCAGCCCCAGCATTTT.